The 32 T cell receptor beta chains reported below all come from one sample, sequenced in a study of blood T cells in healthy people across ages. Sample-barcoded 5' priming and a J-beta primer mix drove a second PCR of roughly 6 to 12 cycles. TCRdb reprocessed the 5' RACE reads via MiXCR and lists one record per CDR3 protein. The profile shows some 1.1 million distinct CDR3 sequences, 30% to 40% of them singletons. Sequencing input: blood. Every receptor here comes from a man aged 18 to 29 in good health.

The V gene is TRBV4-3, the J gene TRBJ1-4, with TRBD1 as a possible D gene (5 bases). Trimming took 0 bases from V and 5 from J, leaving 13 bases between them. This CDR3 has 16 amino acids. Germline CDR1 LGHNA, CDR2 YSLEER. The CDR3 protein is CASSQDLGGENEKLFF. The CDR3 coding sequence is TGCGCCAGCAGCCAAGACTTGGGGGGAGAGAATGAAAAACTGTTTTTT.

This clonotype was counted only a few times. The genes are TRBV5-1 and TRBJ2-1; 7 bases agree with TRBD2. From germline, CDR1 is SGHRS and CDR2 YFSETQ. V gave up 6 bases and J gave up 8 bases; unmatched junction bases: 17. This CDR3 is built from 16 residues. The CDR3 nucleotides read TGCGCCAGCACCCAATTCGTTGCGGGGGAACTTGATGAGCAGTTCTTC. Its translation: CASTQFVAGELDEQFF.

V usage is TRBV6-5 and J usage is TRBJ1-1; D is uncertain. The CDR3 length is 15 residues. The germline V gene has CDR1 MNHEY and CDR2 SVGAGI. Trimming cost V 2 bases and J 0 bases, with 10 bases left between them. The CDR3: CASSYAPVVNTEAFF. In nucleotides, the CDR3 is TGTGCCAGCAGTTACGCTCCGGTAGTGAACACTGAAGCTTTCTTT.

This clonotype was counted between two and nine times. The J gene is TRBJ1-2, the V gene TRBV3-1; D gene ambiguous. Trimming pared 4 bases from V and 1 base from J, leaving 13 bases between. Germline loops: CDR1 LGHDT, CDR2 YNNKEL (reference sequence). CDR3 length: 15 amino acids. The CDR3 here is CASSPLDGFNYGYTF. The DNA for the CDR3 is TGTGCCAGCAGCCCCTTAGACGGATTTAACTATGGCTACACCTTC.

This clonotype was picked up a small number of times. The genes are TRBV7-2 and TRBJ2-5; D not certain. Germline CDR1 and CDR2: SGHTA and FQGNSA. This CDR3 region has 15 residues. Trimming cost V 0 bases and J 2 bases, with 10 bases left between them. Here the CDR3 DNA reads TGTGCCAGCAGCTTAGCGCAAGTGAATCAAGAGACCCAGTACTTC. This encodes CASSLAQVNQETQYF.

The chain links TRBV25-1 to TRBJ1-1; possibly TRBD1 for D (5 bases). Trimming took off 4 bases at V and 1 base at J, with 13 bases between the two ends. Germline lookup yields CDR1 MGHDK and CDR2 SYGVNS. CDR3 size: 15 residues. Here the CDR3 reads CASSGPGGENTEAFF. The CDR3 bases are TGTGCCAGCAGTGGCCCGGGGGGGGAGAACACTGAAGCTTTCTTT.

The table lists this clonotype with a few counts. A read error may produce the germline difference seen at one junction end. The CDR3 region is CAGSPRDSSSYNEQFF. CDR3 nucleotide sequence: TGCGCCGGCAGCCCGCGGGACAGTAGCTCCTACAATGAGCAGTTCTTC. The rearrangement joins TRBV5-1 to TRBJ2-1, with TRBD1 as a possible D gene (7 bases). The CDR3 covers 16 residues. Germline CDR1 reads SGHRS; CDR2 reads YFSETQ.

Many counts were recorded for this clonotype. The chain carries TRBV20-1 and TRBJ1-5; 8 positions agree with TRBD1. V shed 7 bases, J shed 6 bases, and the junction held 11 bases outside the gene matches. The CDR3 spans 14 residues. CDR1 and CDR2 (germline): DFQATT, SNEGSKA (reference sequence). The CDR3: CSVADRGVGQPQHF. The CDR3 coding sequence is TGCAGTGTCGCCGACAGGGGAGTTGGTCAGCCCCAGCATTTT.

The chain carries TRBV12-3 or TRBV12-4 and TRBJ2-2; D might be TRBD2 (6 bases). This CDR3 contains 14 residues. Trimming stripped 7 bases from V and 3 bases from J, with 12 bases between. The CDR3 protein is CASTKEGDTGELFF. Here the CDR3 DNA reads TGTGCCAGCACCAAGGAGGGAGACACCGGGGAGCTGTTTTTT.

The V gene is TRBV4-3, the J gene TRBJ2-1; D uncertain. CDR1 LGHNA and CDR2 YSLEER come from the germline V gene. The CDR3 is 15 amino acids. V lost 0 bases, J lost 0 bases, and 6 bases lay in between. The CDR3 nucleotides are TGCGCCAGCAGCCAAGACTTCCACTCCTACAATGAGCAGTTCTTC. Its protein is CASSQDFHSYNEQFF.

V usage is TRBV4-3 and J usage is TRBJ1-1; perhaps TRBD1 as D (6 bases). Germline lookup yields CDR1 LGHNA and CDR2 YSLEER. The CDR3 spans 14 residues. V lost 5 bases, J lost 3 bases, and 13 bases lay in between. As DNA, the CDR3 is TGCGCCAGCAGCGGACGAACAGGGTACACTGAAGCTTTCTTT. This translates into CASSGRTGYTEAFF.

This clonotype was counted once. J is TRBJ2-5 and V is TRBV6-5, with TRBD1 identical over 9 bases. This CDR3 region has 15 residues. The germline gives CDR1 MNHEY, CDR2 SVGAGI. V shed 5 bases, J shed 1 base, and the junction held 5 bases outside the gene matches. The CDR3 is CASSVGTGPQETQYF. CDR3 nucleotide sequence: TGTGCCAGCAGTGTGGGGACAGGGCCCCAAGAGACCCAGTACTTC.

CDR3 sequence: CAITGDRDPGNTIYF. CDR3 nucleotides: TGTGCCATCACTGGTGACAGGGACCCTGGAAACACCATATATTTT. The chain recombines TRBV10-3 with TRBJ1-3; TRBD1 aligns across 7 bases. Germline CDR1 reads ENHRY; CDR2 reads SYGVKD. V gave up 7 bases and J gave up 2 bases; unmatched junction bases: 8. The length of the CDR3 is 15 residues.

CDR3 amino acids: CASSLAQKYGYTF. CDR3 coding DNA: TGTGCCAGCAGCTTGGCTCAGAAGTATGGCTACACCTTC. The rearrangement links TRBV7-2 to TRBJ1-2; no reliable D call. Trimming left V 3 bases short and J 5 bases short, with 10 bases between. This CDR3 is built from 13 residues. Germline V gene sequence: CDR1 SGHTA, CDR2 FQGNSA.

This clonotype was detected only a few times. This chain links TRBV20-1 with TRBJ2-3; 9 nucleotides match TRBD1. CDR1 and CDR2 (germline): DFQATT, SNEGSKA (reference sequence). The CDR3 loop spans 14 amino acids. Trimming at V came to 5 bases and at J to 4 bases, leaving 7 bases not matched to a gene. CDR3: CSAEQGASADTQYF. The CDR3 region has the DNA TGCAGTGCTGAACAGGGGGCTTCGGCAGATACGCAGTATTTT.

This clonotype was found a few times. V gene TRBV14 combines with J gene TRBJ1-2, with 11 bases aligning to TRBD1. CDR3 length: 16 residues. With 4 bases clipped from V and 4 bases from J, the junction kept 8 bases outside the gene matches. Germline values: CDR1 SGHDN, CDR2 FVKESK. CDR3 amino acids: CASSPGQGAPVYGYTF. CDR3 in DNA: TGTGCCAGCAGCCCTGGACAGGGGGCTCCCGTCTATGGCTACACCTTC.

V usage is TRBV28 and J usage is TRBJ1-1; the D gene is possibly TRBD1 (5 bases). The V gene lost 5 bases and the J gene lost 5 bases, with 21 bases spanning the gap. Germline CDR1 MDHEN, CDR2 SYDVKM. The CDR3 consists of 16 residues. CDR3 protein: CASSTPSGARRTEAFF. In DNA, the CDR3 is TGTGCCAGCAGTACCCCCTCCGGGGCGAGGCGGACTGAAGCTTTCTTT.

This clonotype has a handful of counts. This chain links TRBV9 with TRBJ2-3; 7 bases are a match to TRBD1. Germline CDR1 SGDLS, CDR2 YYNGEE. V lost 2 bases and J lost 2; bases outside the gene matches: 5. The CDR3 loop spans 15 amino acids. In DNA form, the CDR3 reads TGTGCCAGCAGCGTGGGGCAGGGGGACACAGATACGCAGTATTTT. It translates to CASSVGQGDTDTQYF.

The chain has TRBV7-9 and TRBJ2-3; TRBD2 matches at 9 bases. Losses at the gene ends were 1 base for V and 2 bases for J; bases not matched to a gene: 4. There are 16 residues in the CDR3. Germline CDR1 and CDR2: SEHNR and FQNEAQ (reference sequence). CDR3 region: CASSLVAGETTDTQYF. The CDR3 region has the DNA TGTGCCAGCAGCTTAGTAGCGGGGGAGACCACAGATACGCAGTATTTT.

The gene calls are TRBV18 and TRBJ2-1; 8 positions agree with TRBD1. The CDR3 covers 16 residues. V shed 3 bases and J 3 bases; nucleotides not matched to a gene: 7. Germline lookup yields CDR1 KGHSH and CDR2 LQKENI. In DNA form, the CDR3 reads TGTGCCAGCTCACCTTCCCCAGGGGGCATCTACAATGAGCAGTTCTTC. Its translation: CASSPSPGGIYNEQFF.

This clonotype was counted only a few times. The gene calls are TRBV20-1 and TRBJ2-3; D possibly corresponds to TRBD2 (6 bases). The V end was cut by 3 bases, the J end by 6 bases, with 16 bases between. The length of the CDR3 is 14 residues. In germline, CDR1 is DFQATT, CDR2 SNEGSKA (reference sequence). CDR3 sequence (DNA): TGCAGTGCTAGTGACTACCAACGGGGGGATACGCAGTATTTT. It is translated as CSASDYQRGDTQYF.

The V gene is TRBV6-6, the J gene TRBJ2-7; 11 bases match TRBD2. This CDR3 has 16 amino acids. Germline values: CDR1 MNHNY, CDR2 SVGAGI (reference sequence). J lost 2 bases, V lost 4 bases, and 7 bases had no gene match. The CDR3 protein is CASSSPLAGGTYEQYF. CDR3 bases: TGTGCCAGCAGTTCCCCCCTAGCGGGAGGTACCTACGAGCAGTACTTC.

This clonotype was recorded a few times. This chain joins TRBV20-1 and TRBJ1-2; 10 positions agree with TRBD1. The junction had 14 bases not matched to a gene; V was cut back by 6 bases and J by 4 bases. The germline V gene has CDR1 DFQATT and CDR2 SNEGSKA (reference sequence). The CDR3 has 16 amino acids. CDR3 bases: TGCAGTGCGCACCTGCAGGACAGGGGGATGATCTATGGCTACACCTTC. This gives the protein CSAHLQDRGMIYGYTF.

This clonotype was picked up a small number of times. The genes are TRBV12-5 and TRBJ2-1; possibly TRBD1 for D (6 bases). V was cut by 1 base and J by 6 bases, with 10 bases left in between. Germline CDR1 is LGHNT and CDR2 is FRNRAP. This CDR3 has 14 amino acids. CDR3 coding DNA: TGTGCTAGTGGTTTGGGGGGGCCCGGCAATGAGCAGTTCTTC. It specifies CASGLGGPGNEQFF.

The chain couples TRBV12-3 or TRBV12-4 to TRBJ1-2; D is unclear. The V end lost 5 bases, the J end lost 4 bases, and 11 bases lay between the germline ends. The CDR3 is made up of 13 amino acids. CDR3: CASSQPVGYGYTF. CDR3 DNA sequence: TGTGCCAGCAGTCAGCCGGTGGGCTATGGCTACACCTTC.

The CDR3 reads CASSLVSGSKNIQYF. CDR3 bases: TGTGCCAGCAGTTTGGTGTCGGGCTCCAAAAACATTCAGTACTTC. This chain uses TRBV12-3 or TRBV12-4 with TRBJ2-4, with unresolved D. The CDR3 runs 15 residues. Trimming cost V 3 bases and J 2 bases, with 11 bases left between them.

V usage is TRBV7-9 and J usage is TRBJ2-4; 7 nucleotides align to TRBD1. The better agreement between TRBJ2-7 and the DNA end casts doubt on the J call. The germline CDR1 and CDR2 sequences are SEHNR and FQNEAQ (reference sequence). The CDR3 runs to 15 residues. The CDR3 spells CASRSTRTGTYEQYF. Written as DNA, the CDR3 is TGTGCCAGCAGATCAACCAGGACAGGAACCTACGAGCAGTACTTC.

CDR3 in amino acids: CSAIPRRGSYNEQFF. The DNA of the CDR3 is TGCAGTGCGATTCCCAGGCGGGGCTCCTACAATGAGCAGTTCTTC. V and J are TRBV20-1 and TRBJ2-1, with D possibly TRBD2 on 6 matching bases. The CDR3 has 15 amino acids. CDR1 and CDR2 (germline): DFQATT, SNEGSKA (reference sequence). The germline V and J ends were trimmed by 6 bases and 0 bases, with 15 bases remaining between them.

This clonotype has more than one count but fewer than ten. The junction shows a germline mismatch at one end, possibly a read error. The gene calls are TRBV20-1 and TRBJ1-2; TRBD1 matches 10 bases. Germline V gene sequence: CDR1 DFQATT, CDR2 SNEGSKA (reference sequence). The CDR3 consists of 13 residues. CDR3 residues: CSATGQGNYGYTF. The CDR3 DNA follows: TGCAGCGCTACGGGACAGGGGAACTATGGCTACACCTTC.

This clonotype was seen more than once but under ten times. The J gene is TRBJ1-2, the V gene TRBV4-2; D is unresolved. Germline CDR1 and CDR2: LGHNA and YNFKEQ. The germline V and J ends were trimmed by 1 base and 0 bases, with 15 bases remaining between them. There are 17 residues in the CDR3. The CDR3 is CASSQGFSGLANYGYTF. The CDR3 nucleotides are TGTGCCAGCAGCCAAGGCTTCTCCGGGTTAGCTAACTATGGCTACACCTTC.

This clonotype was seen a handful of times. V gene TRBV6-2 or TRBV6-3 combines with J gene TRBJ1-6; TRBD1 aligns across 7 bases. There are 17 residues in the CDR3. The trim removed 7 bases at V and 9 bases at J, leaving 18 bases unmatched. Germline V gene data show CDR1 as MNHEY and CDR2 as SVGEGT. The CDR3 sequence: CASTLWDRGSGISPLHF. In nucleotides, the CDR3 is TGTGCCAGCACCCTTTGGGACAGAGGTTCGGGTATTTCACCCCTCCACTTT.

V and J are TRBV15 and TRBJ1-5, with a possible D match to TRBD1 (5 bases). The CDR3 extends over 19 amino acids. The V gene lost 3 bases and the J gene lost 0 bases, with 21 bases spanning the gap. CDR1 is LNHNV, CDR2 YYDKDF, per germline (reference sequence). CDR3 in amino acids: CATSRRAGRQSYSNQPQHF. CDR3 bases: TGTGCCACCAGCAGGAGGGCGGGACGGCAGTCTTATAGCAATCAGCCCCAGCATTTT.